This TCR beta chain came from a study of T cell repertoires in cytomegalovirus infection. Study-wide context: It can be stated that public TCR beta signatures indicated CMV infection as well as a matching HLA type.

TCRdb redid the calling of the reads with MiXCR, one entry per CDR3 protein. This repertoire shows fewer than 85,000 distinct CDR3 sequences, about half found once; its top ten account for more than 80%. As regards this clonotype: Its antigen is unknown.

Overall study results and limits: Dominating the ex vivo response were TCR beta clonotypes that were CMV-specific and HLA-C-restricted.

With 4 bases removed from V and 4 bases from J, the gap between germline ends came to 13 bases. Germline CDR1 reads MDHEN; CDR2 reads SYDVKM. The length of the CDR3 is 15 residues. This chain connects TRBV28 to TRBJ1-4, with a weak D call TRBD1 (5 bases). The starting material was CD8+ T cells from cultured PBMCs, obtained from culture after CMV antigen stimulation. The origin of this receptor is a human donor in good health (CMV status not recorded). Some clones in this sample may be carry-over from other donors' samples. CDR3 sequence reads: CASSYVGGYNEKLFF. The CDR3 coding sequence is TGTGCCAGCAGTTACGTCGGGGGGTATAATGAAAAACTGTTTTTT.